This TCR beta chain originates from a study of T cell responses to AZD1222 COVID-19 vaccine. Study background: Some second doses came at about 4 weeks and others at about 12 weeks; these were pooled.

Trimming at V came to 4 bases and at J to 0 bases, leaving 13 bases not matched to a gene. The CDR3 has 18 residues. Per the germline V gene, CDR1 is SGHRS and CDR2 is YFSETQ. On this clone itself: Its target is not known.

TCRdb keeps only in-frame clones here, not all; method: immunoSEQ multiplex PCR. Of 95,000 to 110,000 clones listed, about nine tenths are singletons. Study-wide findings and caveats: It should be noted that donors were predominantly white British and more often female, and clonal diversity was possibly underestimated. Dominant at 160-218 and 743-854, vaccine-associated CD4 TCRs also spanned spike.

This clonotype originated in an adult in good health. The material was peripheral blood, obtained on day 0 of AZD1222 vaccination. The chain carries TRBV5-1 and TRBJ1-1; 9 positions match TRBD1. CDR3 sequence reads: CASSKDRGRRVMNTEAFF. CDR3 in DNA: TGCGCCAGCAGCAAAGACAGGGGGAGGCGTGTGATGAACACTGAAGCTTTCTTT.